The next 24 T cell receptor beta chains were all read from a single sample in a study of identical twins. TCRdb re-derived calls from the 5' RACE reads in MiXCR, one entry per CDR3 protein. The sample holds some 570,000 distinct CDR3 sequences, around 24% seen once. The sample also formed part of further work on yellow fever vaccine responses in identical twins.

Sequencing input: CD4+ T cells sorted from blood. The receptors originated from a woman younger than 30 in good health.

The table lists this clonotype with a few counts. The chain links TRBV28 to TRBJ2-1, with D possibly being TRBD1 (6 bases). V was clipped by 7 bases and J by 4 bases, with 8 bases between them. The CDR3 length is 12 residues. Germline V lookup: CDR1 MDHEN, CDR2 SYDVKM. DNA of the CDR3: TGTGCCAGCACCCAGGGGTACAATGAGCAGTTCTTC. Residues: CASTQGYNEQFF.

This sequence joins TRBV6-5 and TRBJ2-3, with 7 bases lining up with TRBD2. V lost 0 bases and J lost 4; bases outside the gene matches: 10. The CDR3 contains 17 residues. Per the germline V gene, CDR1 is MNHEY and CDR2 is SVGAGI. The CDR3 DNA is TGTGCCAGCAGTTACTCGATAGTGGGAGGGCCGGCAGATACGCAGTATTTT. Translated, it gives CASSYSIVGGPADTQYF.

The chain carries TRBV6-5 and TRBJ2-5, with TRBD1 matching 7 bases. Looked up from germline, CDR1 is MNHEY and CDR2 is SVGAGI. The CDR3 sequence is 14 residues long. J was trimmed by 5 bases and V by 2 bases; bases with no gene match: 5. CDR3 in DNA: TGTGCCAGCAGTTACCCCACAGGGGAGGAGACCCAGTACTTC. This encodes CASSYPTGEETQYF.

The chain links TRBV25-1 to TRBJ2-4, with D possibly being TRBD1 (6 bases). V shed 6 bases and J shed 1 base, with 16 bases lying between them. Germline V gene sequence: CDR1 MGHDK, CDR2 SYGVNS. The CDR3 runs to 16 residues. DNA of the CDR3: TGTGCCAGCAGGCCGCCCGGGACAACCGCCAAAAACATTCAGTACTTC. Its protein product is CASRPPGTTAKNIQYF.

The chain recombines TRBV3-1 with TRBJ1-5; unclear D gene. This CDR3 has 15 residues. Deletions cut 1 base from V and 1 base from J, with 8 bases between. Germline V CDR1 and CDR2: LGHDT, YNNKEL (reference sequence). CDR3 in amino acids: CASSQVVGSNQPQHF. The CDR3, as DNA: TGTGCCAGCAGCCAAGTCGTAGGGAGCAATCAGCCCCAGCATTTT.

This clonotype turned up a few times. This chain uses TRBV5-1 with TRBJ1-5; 7 bases line up with TRBD1. Germline loops: CDR1 SGHRS, CDR2 YFSETQ. The junction had 5 bases not matched to a gene; V was cut back by 2 bases and J by 0 bases. This CDR3 contains 16 residues. The CDR3 sequence is CASSLGDRLSNQPQHF. The DNA of the CDR3 is TGCGCCAGCAGCTTAGGGGACAGACTTAGCAATCAGCCCCAGCATTTT.

This clonotype was observed a handful of times. The V and J genes are TRBV27 and TRBJ2-7, with 11 bases identical to TRBD1. Germline V gene data show CDR1 as MNHEY and CDR2 as SMNVEV (reference sequence). V was clipped by 7 bases and J by 4 bases; unmatched bases: 6. This CDR3 is built from 14 residues. The CDR3 loop is CASKTGTGGYEQYF. The CDR3 bases are TGTGCCAGCAAGACCGGGACAGGGGGTTACGAGCAGTACTTC.

This chain joins TRBV4-1 and TRBJ2-1, with 15 bases matching TRBD2. The V segment lost 0 bases and the J segment 9 bases; nucleotides outside the gene matches: 6. Germline lookup yields CDR1 MGHRA and CDR2 YSYEKL. The CDR3 contains 17 residues. The CDR3 loop is CASSQDTGTSGRFEQFF. The CDR3 DNA reads TGCGCCAGCAGCCAAGATACGGGGACTAGCGGGAGGTTTGAGCAGTTCTTC.

The gene calls are TRBV11-3 and TRBJ2-1, with D tentatively TRBD1 or TRBD2 (5 bases each). The CDR3 contains 16 residues. Germline V CDR1 and CDR2: SGHNT, YENEEA. The germline V and J ends were trimmed by 6 bases and 3 bases, with 18 bases remaining between them. In DNA form, the CDR3 reads TGTGCCAGCAGACGTACGACGGGGCTGATCTACAATGAGCAGTTCTTC. Protein: CASRRTTGLIYNEQFF.

This clonotype was seen more than once but under ten times. This rearrangement joins TRBV11-1 to TRBJ2-5; 7 positions match TRBD2. V shed 5 bases, J shed 4 bases, and the junction held 13 bases outside the gene matches. Germline V gives CDR1 SGHAT, CDR2 FQDESV (reference sequence). This CDR3 is 16 amino acids long. The CDR3: CASSRPTSDSRETQYF. As DNA, the CDR3 is TGTGCCAGCAGCCGGCCCACTAGCGATTCGCGAGAGACCCAGTACTTC.

This clonotype was found a few times. V is TRBV12-3 or TRBV12-4 and J is TRBJ1-6; 9 positions agree with TRBD1. Unmatched junction bases numbered 12, after V lost 5 bases and J lost 10 bases. The CDR3 is 16 amino acids. This chain's CDR3 is CASSPYTPGQGSPLHF. The CDR3 DNA sequence: TGTGCCAGCAGTCCCTACACCCCGGGACAGGGATCACCCCTCCACTTT.

The V gene is TRBV7-9, the J gene TRBJ1-1, with D unresolved. With 5 bases removed from V and 1 base from J, the gap between germline ends came to 8 bases. The CDR3 contains 13 residues. Germline CDR1 reads SEHNR; CDR2 reads FQNEAQ (reference sequence). The CDR3 region is CASSIDPNTEAFF. CDR3 DNA: TGTGCCAGCAGCATAGACCCGAACACTGAAGCTTTCTTT.

This chain uses TRBV20-1 with TRBJ2-5; D unclear. V shed 6 bases and J shed 1 base, with 12 bases lying between them. This CDR3 is built from 13 residues. Germline V CDR1 and CDR2: DFQATT, SNEGSKA (reference sequence). The CDR3 protein is CSASLGFQETQYF. CDR3 in DNA: TGCAGTGCCTCCTTGGGCTTCCAAGAGACCCAGTACTTC.

This clonotype has only a few counts. The gene calls are TRBV11-2 and TRBJ1-1; the match to TRBD1 covers 7 bases. From germline, CDR1 is SGHAT and CDR2 FQNNGV. This CDR3 is built from 14 residues. The V gene end was trimmed by 5 bases and the J gene end by 8 bases; junction bases not matched to a gene: 11. The CDR3: CASSLLGPRGEAFF. In DNA form, the CDR3 reads TGTGCCAGCAGCCTTCTAGGGCCCAGGGGGGAAGCTTTCTTT.

V usage is TRBV5-1 and J usage is TRBJ2-2; maybe TRBD1 (5 bases). The CDR3 extends over 15 amino acids. Trimming took 5 bases from V and 1 from J, leaving 12 bases between them. Germline-derived CDR1 and CDR2 are SGHRS and YFSETQ. The CDR3 sequence is CASSRARENTGELFF. The CDR3 region has the DNA TGCGCCAGCAGTAGGGCCAGGGAGAACACCGGGGAGCTGTTTTTT.

This chain links TRBV5-1 with TRBJ2-1, with D tentatively TRBD2 (6 bases). Germline V CDR1 and CDR2: SGHRS, YFSETQ. The CDR3 runs 13 residues. V was clipped by 4 bases and J by 6 bases, with 11 bases between them. The CDR3, as DNA: TGCGCCAGCAGCCTTCATAGCGGCAATGAGCAGTTCTTC. Its protein product is CASSLHSGNEQFF.

This clonotype was counted a few times. This rearrangement joins TRBV18 to TRBJ1-1, with D possibly matching TRBD1 (6 bases). V shed 7 bases and J shed 2 bases, with 14 bases lying between them. CDR3 size: 14 residues. Germline CDR1 KGHSH, CDR2 LQKENI. CDR3 nucleotide sequence: TGTGCCAGCTTACCGACAGGAATAAACACTGAAGCTTTCTTT. Protein: CASLPTGINTEAFF.

A few counts support this clonotype. This rearrangement joins TRBV29-1 to TRBJ2-2, with D uncertain. The length of the CDR3 is 13 residues. V was shortened by 7 bases and J by 0 bases, with 9 bases between the two germline ends. Germline V CDR1 and CDR2: SQVTM, ANQGSEA. For the CDR3, the DNA is TGCAGCGGATTCAGCCCGAACACCGGGGAGCTGTTTTTT. The encoded protein is CSGFSPNTGELFF.

This clonotype has more than one count but fewer than ten. This chain joins TRBV7-8 and TRBJ2-1; 10 bases align to TRBD2. CDR1 and CDR2 (germline): SGHVS, FQNEAQ. The J segment lost 2 bases and the V segment lost 5 bases, leaving 9 bases of the junction unmatched. This CDR3 has 17 residues. CDR3 amino acids: CASSPLLAGLPYNEQFF. For the CDR3, the DNA is TGTGCCAGCAGCCCCCTACTAGCGGGGCTCCCCTACAATGAGCAGTTCTTC.

The rearrangement links TRBV3-1 to TRBJ2-3; D unresolved. V lost 1 base, J lost 2 bases, and 7 bases lay in between. This CDR3 comprises 14 residues. Germline loops: CDR1 LGHDT, CDR2 YNNKEL (reference sequence). CDR3 bases: TGTGCCAGCAGCCAAGGCATCTACACAGATACGCAGTATTTT. Residues: CASSQGIYTDTQYF.

The chain couples TRBV10-3 to TRBJ1-1, with D uncertain. The germline V gene encodes CDR1 ENHRY and CDR2 SYGVKD. Trimming stripped 6 bases from V and 5 bases from J, with 16 bases between. CDR3 length: 14 residues. DNA of the CDR3: TGTGCCATCAGCGCGGGAGGGCTTGGAACTGAAGCTTTCTTT. This sequence encodes CAISAGGLGTEAFF.

This clonotype was seen repeatedly, ten times or more. This chain uses TRBV5-1 with TRBJ2-3, with D possibly being TRBD2 (5 bases). The CDR3 runs 13 residues. The ends were cut back, 4 bases at V and 2 bases at J, with 8 bases in the middle. CDR1 is SGHRS, CDR2 YFSETQ, per germline. CDR3 residues: CASSTGYTDTQYF. CDR3 bases: TGCGCCAGCAGCACGGGATACACAGATACGCAGTATTTT.

The chain recombines TRBV4-1 with TRBJ2-1; perhaps TRBD2 as D (5 bases). The CDR3 spans 17 residues. The V and J ends lost 0 bases and 7 bases respectively, with 19 bases between them. The V gene's germline CDR1 is MGHRA and CDR2 YSYEKL. The CDR3, as DNA: TGCGCCAGCAGCCAAGAAGGAGGTAAAGCGAGATGGAATGAGCAGTTCTTC. As protein: CASSQEGGKARWNEQFF.

This clonotype was counted only a few times. This chain connects TRBV28 to TRBJ2-1; 10 nucleotides match TRBD1. The CDR3 spans 14 residues. The ends lost 6 bases at V and 8 bases at J; junction bases unmatched: 7. In germline, CDR1 is MDHEN, CDR2 SYDVKM. CDR3 loop: CASRKGQGVYEQFF. The CDR3 DNA reads as TGTGCCAGCAGAAAAGGACAGGGGGTCTATGAGCAGTTCTTC.